This T cell receptor beta chain was sequenced for a study of identical twins. From the 5' RACE reads, TCRdb called clonotypes with MiXCR, one entry per CDR3 protein. The sample has 1.5 million to 2 million distinct CDR3 sequences; around 29% are singletons. Regarding this clonotype: Its target is not known.

General study findings and limits: Recombination models fit unrelated individuals' TCR alpha sharing but underestimated twins'.

Germline CDR1 is SGHTA and CDR2 is FQGNSA. This CDR3 has 18 amino acids. Trimming cost V 1 base and J 6 bases; bases outside gene matches: 13. This chain connects TRBV7-2 to TRBJ2-7; TRBD2 aligns across 12 bases. The origin of this receptor is a newborn girl in good health. Sequencing used cord blood. The CDR3 DNA follows: TGTGCCAGCAGCTTAGTTGCCCTACTAGCGGGGGGCCCCCCCGAGCAGTACTTC. Translated: CASSLVALLAGGPPEQYF.